These 26 T cell receptor beta chains were all obtained from the same sample, sequenced in a study of long-term antiretroviral therapy in people with HIV. The run of the v3.0 immunoSEQ assay was at survey level. Sequencing was performed with immunoSEQ multiplex PCR; in TCRdb, only in-frame clones are kept and a portion is missing. Of 20,000 to 25,000 clones listed, around 81% are singletons. The sample consisted of unsorted PBMCs, taken approximately 4 years after starting antiretroviral therapy. The receptors derive from a man younger than 35 with HIV.

Written as DNA, the CDR3 is TGTGCCAGCAGCTATTTAGCTAGGGCCTCCTACAATGAGCAGTTCTTC. Protein product: CASSYLARASYNEQFF. The genes are TRBV9 and TRBJ2-1; no definite D call. Germline CDR1 reads SGDLS; CDR2 reads YYNGEE. This CDR3 spans 16 amino acids. The ends were cut back, 4 bases at V and 0 bases at J, with 14 bases in the middle.

The table lists this clone with a few counts. This chain uses TRBV7-8 with TRBJ2-7; weak D call: TRBD2 (6 bases). Trimming took 1 base from V and 7 from J, leaving 11 bases between them. CDR3 length: 13 amino acids. Germline values: CDR1 SGHVS, CDR2 FQNEAQ. CDR3 nucleotides: TGTGCCAGCAGCTTAGATGCGGGGAGGGAGCAGTACGTC. Translation: CASSLDAGREQYV.

This chain joins TRBV5-8 and TRBJ2-1; 7 positions agree with TRBD1. Unmatched junction bases numbered 4, after V lost 4 bases and J lost 6 bases. Germline V gene data show CDR1 as SGHTS and CDR2 as YDEGEE. There are 13 residues in the CDR3. The CDR3 sequence: CASSRTGVNEQFF. The CDR3 DNA reads as TGTGCCAGCAGCCGCACAGGGGTCAATGAGCAGTTCTTC.

This chain links TRBV29-1 with TRBJ2-7, with D perhaps assigned TRBD1 or TRBD2 (5 bases each). V lost 7 bases to trimming and J lost 2 bases, with 15 bases between them. CDR1 and CDR2 from the germline V gene are SQVTM and ANQGSEA. The CDR3 runs to 13 residues. The CDR3 region has the DNA TGCAGCGGAATCACCGGGACCGCCTACGAGCAGTACTTC. Protein sequence: CSGITGTAYEQYF.

The chain has TRBV7-3 and TRBJ2-2; TRBD2 matches 8 bases. The CDR3 has 15 residues. The ends lost 1 base at V and 4 bases at J; junction bases unmatched: 2. From germline, CDR1 is SGHTA and CDR2 FQGTGA. This CDR3 is CASSLNRGGTGELFF. CDR3 nucleotides: TGTGCCAGCAGCTTAAATCGGGGGGGCACCGGGGAGCTGTTTTTT.

The chain employs TRBV5-1 and TRBJ1-1; 7 nucleotides align to TRBD1. CDR3 length: 14 amino acids. Germline CDR1 SGHRS, CDR2 YFSETQ. V was clipped by 2 bases and J by 3 bases; unmatched bases: 4. The chain's CDR3 is CASSFSGTDTEAFF. CDR3 nucleotides: TGCGCCAGCAGCTTTTCCGGGACAGACACTGAAGCTTTCTTT. Looking up the rest from reference TRBV5-1 and TRBJ1-1 gives the full variable domain: KAGVTQTPRYLIKTRGQQVTLSCSPISGHRSVSWYQQTPGQGLQFLFEYFSETQRNKGNFPGRFSGRQFSNSRSEMNVSTLELGDSALYLCASSFSGTDTEAFFGQGTRLTVV.

The V call is TRBV10-1, the J call TRBJ2-7; no firm D call. The CDR3 is 9 amino acids. In germline, CDR1 is WNHNN, CDR2 SYGVQD (reference sequence). V lost 8 bases and J lost 1, with 0 bases in between. The DNA for the CDR3 is TGCGCCAGCTCCTACGAGCAGTACTTC. It yields the protein CASSYEQYF.

This sequence joins TRBV7-8 and TRBJ2-3, with D perhaps matching TRBD1 (6 bases). The CDR3 consists of 14 residues. Germline loops: CDR1 SGHVS, CDR2 FQNEAQ. With 4 bases removed from V and 10 bases from J, the gap between germline ends came to 18 bases. CDR3 protein: CASSSNQGRGAQYF. For the CDR3, the DNA is TGTGCCAGCAGCTCCAACCAGGGCAGGGGAGCGCAGTATTTT.

This clone was seen once. CDR3 DNA: TGTGCCACCACTAGCGGGGGCCGCTACAATGAGCAGTTCTTC. It translates to CATTSGGRYNEQFF. The J gene is TRBJ2-1, the V gene TRBV11-2; 11 bases line up with TRBD2. V trimming: 10 bases; J trimming: 3 bases; junction bases outside the gene matches: 5. CDR3 size: 14 residues. Germline CDR1 reads SGHAT; CDR2 reads FQNNGV.

The chain joins TRBV2 to TRBJ1-1; 8 positions agree with TRBD1. Germline V CDR1 and CDR2: SNHLY, FYNNEI. Trimming took 9 bases from V and 1 from J; bases not matched to a gene: 7. The CDR3 sequence is 14 residues long. The CDR3 DNA sequence: TGTGCCAGTAGCAGGGGGCTTGGGAACACTGAAGCTTTCTTT. Translated, it gives CASSRGLGNTEAFF.

The chain carries TRBV9 and TRBJ1-5; possible D gene TRBD1, 5 bases. CDR1 and CDR2 (germline): SGDLS, YYNGEE. This CDR3 spans 17 amino acids. The V end lost 0 bases, the J end lost 4 bases, and 17 bases lay between the germline ends. CDR3 sequence: CASSVVRGRGRNQPQHF. Written as DNA, the CDR3 is TGTGCCAGCAGCGTAGTTAGGGGAAGAGGGAGGAATCAGCCCCAGCATTTT.

The chain joins TRBV2 to TRBJ1-5; D call uncertain. With 5 bases removed from V and 3 bases from J, the gap between germline ends came to 11 bases. CDR3 size: 14 residues. Germline CDR1 reads SNHLY; CDR2 reads FYNNEI. The CDR3 here is CASSNPGDNQPQHF. For the CDR3, the DNA is TGTGCCAGCAGTAATCCCGGGGACAATCAGCCCCAGCATTTT.

This chain uses TRBV25-1 with TRBJ2-3, with 8 bases fitting TRBD1. Germline V gene sequence: CDR1 MGHDK, CDR2 SYGVNS. The CDR3 is 14 residues long. Trimming took 5 bases from V and 4 from J; bases not matched to a gene: 5. This CDR3 reads CASSSDRVPDTQYF. The CDR3 DNA reads as TGTGCCAGCAGTTCGGACAGGGTCCCAGATACGCAGTATTTT.

This rearrangement joins TRBV27 to TRBJ2-5; D perhaps matches TRBD2 (7 bases). In germline, CDR1 is MNHEY, CDR2 SMNVEV (reference sequence). Trimming shortened V by 5 bases and J by 9 bases, and 22 bases separated the two germline ends. The length of the CDR3 is 15 residues. CDR3 sequence: CASSAERGVGGPQYF. The CDR3 nucleotides are TGTGCCAGCAGTGCCGAACGGGGGGTCGGGGGCCCCCAGTACTTC.

V gene TRBV6-5 combines with J gene TRBJ1-3; D unresolved. The germline gives CDR1 MNHEY, CDR2 SVGAGI. This CDR3 has 13 residues. Trimming pared 6 bases from V and 3 bases from J, leaving 9 bases between. The DNA for the CDR3 is TGTGCCAGCAGCCGGACCGGTGGAAACACCATATATTTT. As protein: CASSRTGGNTIYF.

CDR3 residues: CASSETGSISNEQFF. The DNA of the CDR3 is TGTGCCAGCAGTGAGACAGGGAGTATTAGCAATGAGCAGTTCTTC. The rearrangement joins TRBV6-6 to TRBJ2-1; 7 positions match TRBD1. Germline loops: CDR1 MNHNY, CDR2 SVGAGI (reference sequence). The CDR3 length is 15 residues. The V segment lost 5 bases and the J segment 6 bases; nucleotides outside the gene matches: 10.

The J gene is TRBJ2-4, the V gene TRBV27; 10 bases line up with TRBD2. Germline V lookup: CDR1 MNHEY, CDR2 SMNVEV (reference sequence). The CDR3 sequence is 16 residues long. Trimming took 3 bases from V and 2 from J; bases not matched to a gene: 4. DNA of the CDR3: TGTGCCAGCAGTTTGGGTAGCGGGGGGACCAAAAACATTCAGTACTTC. Protein: CASSLGSGGTKNIQYF.

This rearrangement joins TRBV6-1 to TRBJ1-2; perhaps TRBD1 as D (6 bases). The CDR3 consists of 13 residues. Between the trimmed V and J ends, which lost 6 bases and 6 bases, there was a span of 14 bases. The germline V gene encodes CDR1 MNHNS and CDR2 SASEGT. The CDR3 is CASSLQGQNGYTF. As DNA, the CDR3 is TGTGCCAGCAGCCTACAGGGACAAAATGGCTACACCTTC.

This clone showed up just a few times. This chain joins TRBV4-2 and TRBJ1-2; the D gene is possibly TRBD1 (5 bases). The CDR3 is 17 residues long. Trimming pared 0 bases from V and 4 bases from J, leaving 18 bases between. The V gene's germline CDR1 is LGHNA and CDR2 YNFKEQ. The CDR3 is CASSQEVTGGTLYGYTF. The CDR3 DNA follows: TGTGCCAGCAGCCAAGAAGTCACAGGTGGAACTCTCTATGGCTACACCTTC.

This clone appeared once. V gene TRBV7-3 combines with J gene TRBJ2-7; TRBD1 is a possible D gene (6 bases). Trimming removed 2 bases at V and 2 bases at J, with 22 bases between. The germline V gene has CDR1 SGHTA and CDR2 FQGTGA. The CDR3 totals 18 residues. The CDR3 region is CASSLFPIGKDSPYEQYF. CDR3 sequence (DNA): TGTGCCAGCAGCTTATTCCCTATTGGAAAGGACAGTCCCTACGAGCAGTACTTC. Full variable domain (rest looked up from reference TRBV7-3 and TRBJ2-7): GAGVSQTPSNKVTEKGKYVELRCDPISGHTALYWYRQSLGQGPEFLIYFQGTGAADDSGLPNDRFFAVRPEGSVSTLKIQRTERGDSAVYLCASSLFPIGKDSPYEQYFGPGTRLTVT.

The chain recombines TRBV18 with TRBJ1-2; weak D call: TRBD1 (5 bases). The length of the CDR3 is 13 residues. The V end was cut by 6 bases, the J end by 6 bases, with 14 bases between. CDR1 and CDR2 from the germline V gene are KGHSH and LQKENI. CDR3 protein: CASSPSWGDGYTF. In DNA form, the CDR3 reads TGTGCCAGCTCCCCGTCCTGGGGGGATGGCTACACCTTC.

The chain recombines TRBV29-1 with TRBJ2-3, with TRBD1 matching over 7 bases. Germline V gene data show CDR1 as SQVTM and CDR2 as ANQGSEA. The CDR3 sequence is 16 residues long. Trimming at V came to 5 bases and at J to 6 bases, leaving 17 bases not matched to a gene. The CDR3 DNA is TGCAGCGTTTTGGGGTGGGGTGGGATCAGGGGGGATACGCAGTATTTT. This codes for CSVLGWGGIRGDTQYF.

The rearrangement uses TRBV28 and TRBJ2-3, with TRBD2 identical over 13 bases. The CDR3 is 17 amino acids. CDR1 is MDHEN, CDR2 SYDVKM, per germline. After removal of 7 bases from V and 1 base from J, the junction contained 8 bases not matched to a gene. CDR3 nucleotide sequence: TGTGCCAGCACCCAACTAGCGGGGGGGAGCGGCACAGATACGCAGTATTTT. Translating gives CASTQLAGGSGTDTQYF.

This clone has a single count. The rearrangement links TRBV6-1 to TRBJ1-5, with a weak D call TRBD1 (5 bases). The CDR3 length is 16 residues. CDR1 is MNHNS and CDR2 is SASEGT in the germline V gene. V lost 1 base to trimming and J lost 2 bases, with 12 bases between them. The CDR3 loop reads CASSEVPWGGNQPQHF. The CDR3 DNA reads TGTGCCAGCAGTGAAGTGCCGTGGGGGGGCAATCAGCCCCAGCATTTT.

This chain connects TRBV7-9 to TRBJ1-1, with D possibly matching TRBD1 (5 bases). The length of the CDR3 is 14 residues. Trimming left V 2 bases short and J 8 bases short, with 15 bases between. The germline V gene encodes CDR1 SEHNR and CDR2 FQNEAQ (reference sequence). In DNA form, the CDR3 reads TGTGCCAGCAGCTTATCTCCGGATGGGGCCGAAGCTTTCTTT. This gives the protein CASSLSPDGAEAFF.

The genes are TRBV19 and TRBJ2-7; 14 bases agree with TRBD2. V was pared by 5 bases and J by 5 bases, with 5 bases of the junction left unmatched. Germline V gene data show CDR1 as LNHDA and CDR2 as SQIVND (reference sequence). This CDR3 spans 15 amino acids. CDR3 nucleotides: TGTGCCAGTAGTGTGACTAGCGGGGGGGTTCACGAGCAGTACGTC. It translates to CASSVTSGGVHEQYV.